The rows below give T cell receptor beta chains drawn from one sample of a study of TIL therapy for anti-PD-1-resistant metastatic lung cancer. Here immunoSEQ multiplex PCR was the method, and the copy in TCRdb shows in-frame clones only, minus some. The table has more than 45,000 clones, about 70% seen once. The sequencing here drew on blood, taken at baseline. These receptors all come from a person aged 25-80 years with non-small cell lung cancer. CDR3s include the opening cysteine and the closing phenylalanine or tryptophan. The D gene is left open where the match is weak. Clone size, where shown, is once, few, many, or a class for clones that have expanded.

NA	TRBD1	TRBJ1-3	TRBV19	CASSFTRGLSGNTIYF	TGTGCCAGTAGCTTTACCAGGGGGCTCTCTGGAAACACCATATATTTT
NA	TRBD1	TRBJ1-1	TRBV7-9	CASSRDRGATEAFF	TGTGCCAGCAGCCGGGACAGGGGAGCAACTGAAGCTTTCTTT
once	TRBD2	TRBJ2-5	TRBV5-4	CASSLDGLAGQETQYF	TGTGCCAGCAGCTTGGATGGACTAGCGGGACAAGAGACCCAGTACTTC
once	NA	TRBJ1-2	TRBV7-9	CASSLSGFYGYTF	TGTGCCAGCAGCTTGTCGGGGTTCTATGGCTACACCTTC
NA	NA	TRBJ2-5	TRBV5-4	CASSSVDQETQYF	TGTGCCAGCAGCTCGGTGGACCAAGAGACCCAGTACTTC
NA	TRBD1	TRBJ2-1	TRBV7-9	CASSQRDRGSYNEQFF	TGTGCCAGCAGCCAAAGGGACAGGGGATCCTACAATGAGCAGTTCTTC
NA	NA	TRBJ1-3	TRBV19	CASSIREFASGNTIYF	TGTGCCAGTAGTATACGTGAGTTCGCGAGTGGAAACACCATATATTTT
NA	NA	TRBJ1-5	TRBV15	CATSRASDGQPQHF	TGTGCCACCAGCAGAGCGTCGGACGGCCAGCCCCAGCATTTT
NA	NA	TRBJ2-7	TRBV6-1	CASSNYEQYF	TGTGCCAGCAGTAACTACGAGCAGTACTTC
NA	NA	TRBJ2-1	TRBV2	CASRPSGANEQFF	TGTGCCAGCAGGCCTTCAGGGGCCAATGAGCAGTTCTTC
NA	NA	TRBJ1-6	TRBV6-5	CASSYSFSGDNSPLHF	TGTGCCAGCAGTTACTCGTTTTCGGGGGATAATTCACCCCTCCACTTT
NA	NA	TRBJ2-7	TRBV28	CASRKDRYARRPYEQYF	TGTGCCAGCAGAAAAGACAGATATGCCCGTCGTCCCTACGAGCAGTACTTC
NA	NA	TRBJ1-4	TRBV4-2	CASSQDSGANEKLFF	TGTGCCAGCAGCCAAGATTCCGGGGCTAATGAAAAACTGTTTTTT
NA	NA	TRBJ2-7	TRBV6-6	CASSYSNYGQYF	TGTGCCAGCAGTTACTCTAACTACGGGCAGTACTTC
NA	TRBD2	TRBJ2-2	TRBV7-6	CASSLLAGGTGELFF	TGTGCCAGCAGCCTACTAGCGGGTGGTACCGGGGAGCTGTTTTTT
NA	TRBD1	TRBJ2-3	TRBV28	CASSPSGQGTDTQYF	TGTGCCAGCAGTCCCTCGGGACAGGGCACAGATACGCAGTATTTT
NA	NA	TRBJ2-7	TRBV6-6	CASSPGTSSYEQYF	TGTGCCAGCAGCCCCGGGACAAGCTCCTACGAGCAGTACTTC
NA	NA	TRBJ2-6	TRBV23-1	CASSQWVFRGQSKSGANVLTF	TGCGCCAGCAGTCAATGGGTGTTTAGAGGACAGTCAAAATCTGGGGCCAACGTCCTGACTTTC
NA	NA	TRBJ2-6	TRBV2	CASSGGQVKANVLTF	TGTGCCAGCAGTGGGGGGCAAGTGAAGGCCAACGTCCTGACTTTC
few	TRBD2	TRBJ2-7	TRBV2	CASSEFSLAGDYEQYF	TGTGCCAGCAGTGAATTTTCGCTAGCGGGAGACTACGAGCAGTACTTC
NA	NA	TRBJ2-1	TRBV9	CASSVVGDSSSYNEQFF	TGTGCCAGCAGCGTAGTGGGGGACTCGAGCTCCTACAATGAGCAGTTCTTC
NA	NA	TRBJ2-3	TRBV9	CASSSPGGRDTQYF	TGTGCCAGCAGCTCCCCAGGGGGGAGAGATACGCAGTATTTT
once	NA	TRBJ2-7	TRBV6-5	CASKSTGTSSYEQYF	TGTGCCAGCAAGTCGACCGGGACATCCTCTTACGAGCAGTACTTC
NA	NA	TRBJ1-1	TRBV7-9	CASSFGSGISEWSNTEAFF	TGTGCCAGCAGCTTTGGGTCAGGGATTAGTGAGTGGTCTAACACTGAAGCTTTCTTT
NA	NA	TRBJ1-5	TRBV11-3	CASSPRGVSNQPQHF	TGTGCCAGCAGCCCCCGGGGGGTCAGCAATCAGCCCCAGCATTTT
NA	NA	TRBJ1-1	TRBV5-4	CASSLGLGGGTEAFF	TGTGCCAGCAGCTTGGGGTTGGGGGGCGGCACTGAAGCTTTCTTT
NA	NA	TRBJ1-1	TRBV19	CASSIVEATLNTEAFF	TGTGCCAGTAGTATAGTAGAGGCGACTCTGAACACTGAAGCTTTCTTT
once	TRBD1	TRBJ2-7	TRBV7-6	CASSSPTGNSYEQYF	TGTGCCAGCAGCTCCCCGACAGGGAACTCCTACGAGCAGTACTTC
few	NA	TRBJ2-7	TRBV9	CASSEGPQVRSYEQYF	TGTGCCAGCAGCGAGGGACCACAGGTCCGCTCCTACGAGCAGTACTTC
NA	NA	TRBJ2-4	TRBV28	CASSFGQLAKNIQYF	TGTGCCAGCAGTTTTGGGCAGCTAGCCAAAAACATTCAGTACTTC
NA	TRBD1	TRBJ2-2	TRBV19	CASSMDRVIPGELFF	TGTGCCAGTAGTATGGACAGGGTGATCCCCGGGGAGCTGTTTTTT
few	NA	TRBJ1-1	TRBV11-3	CASSLGEAEAFF	TGTGCCAGCAGCTTGGGAGAGGCTGAAGCTTTCTTT
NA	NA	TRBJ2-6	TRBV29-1	CSVDESSGANVLTF	TGCAGCGTTGATGAGAGCTCTGGGGCCAACGTCCTGACTTTC
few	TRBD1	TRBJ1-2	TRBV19	CASSWGQGSYGYTF	TGTGCCAGTAGTTGGGGACAGGGATCCTATGGCTACACCTTC
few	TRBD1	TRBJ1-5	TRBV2	CASSATGAVQPQHF	TGTGCCAGCAGTGCCACAGGGGCGGTTCAGCCCCAGCATTTT
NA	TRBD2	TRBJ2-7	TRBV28	CASSSTGGEDEQYF	TGTGCCAGCAGTTCAACGGGGGGGGAGGACGAGCAGTACTTC
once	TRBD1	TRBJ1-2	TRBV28	CASSETGRENYGYTF	TGTGCCAGCAGTGAGACAGGGAGGGAGAACTATGGCTACACCTTC
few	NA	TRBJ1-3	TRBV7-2	CASSRRSGPGNTIYF	TGTGCCAGCAGCCGAAGGTCAGGGCCTGGAAACACCATATATTTT
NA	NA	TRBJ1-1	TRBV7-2	CASSAGMNTEAFF	TGTGCCAGCAGCGCAGGGATGAACACTGAAGCTTTCTTT
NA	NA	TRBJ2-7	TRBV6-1	CASTLGPVGPYEQYF	TGTGCCAGCACTTTAGGCCCCGTGGGACCCTACGAGCAGTACTTC
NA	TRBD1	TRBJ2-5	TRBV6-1	CASSGARGTEQETQYF	TGTGCCAGCAGTGGAGCCCGAGGGACAGAACAAGAGACCCAGTACTTC
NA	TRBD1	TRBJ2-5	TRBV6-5	CASAEVTGVKTQYF	TGTGCCAGCGCGGAAGTTACAGGGGTGAAGACCCAGTACTTC
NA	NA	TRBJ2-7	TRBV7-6	CASSMRDSGAGDGEQYF	TGTGCCAGCAGCATGCGTGACTCAGGGGCGGGAGACGGCGAGCAGTACTTC
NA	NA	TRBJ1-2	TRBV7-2	CASSLGQRYGYTF	TGTGCCAGCAGCTTGGGACAACGCTATGGCTACACCTTC
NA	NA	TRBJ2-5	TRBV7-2	CASSPTKEETQYF	TGTGCCAGCAGCCCCACTAAGGAGGAGACCCAGTACTTC
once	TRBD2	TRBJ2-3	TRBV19	CASRPGLATDTQYF	TGTGCCAGTAGACCCGGACTAGCAACAGATACGCAGTATTTT